This TCR beta chain was captured in a study of sequential checkpoint blockade in melanoma. Study as a whole: Arm A got nivolumab then ipilimumab; arm B the reverse, 1:1. About two dozen patients had tumor biopsies before treatment and at week 13.

Study-level results: T-cell fraction and clonality followed PD-L1 and CD8+ counts, not mutational load.

Assay used: immunoSEQ multiplex PCR; TCRdb lists only in-frame clones, some missing. In the table there are roughly 4,500 clones, more than 20% of which are singletons. Treatment specified: randomized to nivolumab then ipilimumab (arm A) or the reverse (arm B). None of the patients previously received DNA-damaging chemotherapy. Sample share makes this clone medium-sized. No antigen is known for it. From germline, CDR1 is MNHGY and CDR2 SAAAGT. The CDR3 has 12 residues. Trimming took off 7 bases at V and 0 bases at J, with 6 bases between the two ends. This receptor was identified in a human donor with melanoma. The chain uses TRBV6-8 and TRBJ1-2; D is unresolved. This specimen was tumor tissue (inferred from file names), taken from a patient given nivolumab and ipilimumab in sequence. The DNA for the CDR3 is TGTGCCAGCAAGGCAGCTAACTATGGCTACACCTTC. This encodes CASKAANYGYTF.